Below are 14 T cell receptor beta chains sequenced from a single sample in a study of cytomegalovirus exposure and HLA in healthy donors. Primers for the PCR totalled 60 Vbeta and 13 Jbeta. Profiled with immunoSEQ multiplex PCR; TCRdb holds only in-frame clones, not every one. The sample lists 150,000 to 200,000 clones, around three quarters occurring once. Sequencing input: PBMCs. These receptors were obtained from a young woman in good health and CMV-seronegative.

This chain connects TRBV7-8 to TRBJ1-2; TRBD1 is a possible D gene (5 bases). V was cut by 4 bases and J by 2 bases, with 11 bases left in between. CDR1 is SGHVS, CDR2 FQNEAQ, per germline. This CDR3 region has 14 residues. CDR3 sequence: CASSSQGPNYGYTF. CDR3 nucleotide sequence: TGTGCCAGCAGCTCTCAGGGCCCGAACTATGGCTACACCTTC.

The CDR3 nucleotides are TGCGCCAGCAGCTATCGACAGGGTCATGAGCAGTTCTTC. Translated, it gives CASSYRQGHEQFF. The chain combines TRBV4-1 with TRBJ2-1; 7 nucleotides align to TRBD1. The trim removed 5 bases at V and 8 bases at J, leaving 6 bases unmatched. Germline V gene sequence: CDR1 MGHRA, CDR2 YSYEKL. The CDR3 is 13 residues long.

V usage is TRBV30 and J usage is TRBJ1-4; TRBD1 aligns across 9 bases. The CDR3 spans 15 residues. Germline CDR1 reads GTSNPN; CDR2 reads SVGIG (reference sequence). V lost 1 base and J lost 8; bases outside the gene matches: 8. The DNA for the CDR3 is TGTGCCTGGAGTGGGACAGGGGTCGGTGGGGAAAAACTGTTTTTT. Amino acids: CAWSGTGVGGEKLFF.

This clone was seen a few times. This chain links TRBV9 with TRBJ2-2; 7 nucleotides match TRBD2. From germline, CDR1 is SGDLS and CDR2 YYNGEE. The CDR3 length is 14 residues. V trimming: 3 bases; J trimming: 6 bases; junction bases outside the gene matches: 5. The CDR3 DNA follows: TGTGCCAGCAGCGCCAGACTAGCCGCCGGGGAGCTGTTTTTT. Encoded protein: CASSARLAAGELFF.

The V and J genes are TRBV29-1 and TRBJ1-2; no clear D. The germline V and J ends were trimmed by 6 bases and 2 bases, with 7 bases remaining between them. The CDR3 is 11 amino acids. Germline lookup yields CDR1 SQVTM and CDR2 ANQGSEA. The CDR3 region is CSVTENYGYTF. CDR3 coding DNA: TGCAGCGTAACAGAGAACTATGGCTACACCTTC.

This chain uses TRBV10-3 with TRBJ2-6, with a possible D match to TRBD2 (5 bases). The V end lost 0 bases, the J end lost 2 bases, and 8 bases lay between the germline ends. The CDR3 consists of 16 residues. From germline, CDR1 is ENHRY and CDR2 SYGVKD. Here the CDR3 reads CAISESTRAGANVLTF. The CDR3 region has the DNA TGTGCCATCAGTGAGTCAACTAGGGCTGGGGCCAACGTCCTGACTTTC.

The J gene is TRBJ1-3, the V gene TRBV4-1, with a weak D call TRBD1 (5 bases). V lost 8 bases, J lost 0 bases, and 17 bases lay in between. In germline, CDR1 is MGHRA, CDR2 YSYEKL. The CDR3 totals 16 residues. CDR3 loop: CASGGLGGISGNTIYF. The CDR3 nucleotides are TGCGCCAGCGGGGGGTTGGGGGGTATCTCTGGAAACACCATATATTTT.

The J gene is TRBJ2-7, the V gene TRBV7-2, with a tentative D call TRBD1 (5 bases). The V gene's germline CDR1 is SGHTA and CDR2 FQGNSA. V lost 5 bases and J 2 bases, leaving 13 bases between the germline ends. The CDR3 contains 14 residues. CDR3 loop: CASSGNRRPYEQYF. CDR3 DNA sequence: TGTGCCAGCAGCGGAAACAGGCGACCCTACGAGCAGTACTTC.

The CDR3 region is CASSPQGSGNTIYF. In nucleotides, the CDR3 is TGTGCCAGCAGCCCCCAGGGCAGTGGAAACACCATATATTTT. The gene calls are TRBV7-9 and TRBJ1-3; D is perhaps TRBD1 (5 bases). V gave up 5 bases and J gave up 3 bases, with 11 bases separating them. Germline V CDR1 and CDR2: SEHNR, FQNEAQ (reference sequence). The CDR3 has 14 amino acids.

The chain couples TRBV4-1 to TRBJ2-7; no clear D. This CDR3 has 12 residues. CDR1 is MGHRA and CDR2 is YSYEKL in the germline V gene. V was cut by 0 bases and J by 5 bases, with 5 bases left in between. The CDR3 protein is CASSQERDEQYF. Written as DNA, the CDR3 is TGCGCCAGCAGCCAAGAGCGCGACGAGCAGTACTTC.

The chain couples TRBV6-4 to TRBJ2-2; 9 bases line up with TRBD1. Germline values: CDR1 MRHNA, CDR2 SNTAGT. The CDR3 has 15 residues. Losses at the gene ends were 8 bases for V and 3 bases for J; bases not matched to a gene: 7. The CDR3 region is CASRGQGGDTGELFF. CDR3 nucleotides: TGTGCCAGCCGGGGACAGGGTGGTGACACCGGGGAGCTGTTTTTT.

CDR3 sequence: CASSIESRKTQYF. The CDR3 DNA sequence: TGTGCCAGTAGTATTGAGTCTCGAAAGACCCAGTACTTC. The J gene is TRBJ2-5, the V gene TRBV19; no clear D. Germline V gene data show CDR1 as LNHDA and CDR2 as SQIVND (reference sequence). The CDR3 is 13 residues long. Trimming shortened V by 3 bases and J by 6 bases, and 11 bases separated the two germline ends.

The V gene is TRBV2, the J gene TRBJ1-2; TRBD1 might be the D (5 bases). CDR1 and CDR2 (germline): SNHLY, FYNNEI. V was clipped by 7 bases and J by 7 bases, with 10 bases between them. The length of the CDR3 is 11 residues. The DNA of the CDR3 is TGTGCCAGCACCACAGGCCGTGGCTACACCTTC. This encodes CASTTGRGYTF.

The genes are TRBV29-1 and TRBJ1-1; 9 bases agree with TRBD1. The CDR3 is made up of 16 amino acids. The germline CDR1 and CDR2 sequences are SQVTM and ANQGSEA. Trimming cost V 4 bases and J 2 bases; bases outside gene matches: 11. The CDR3, as DNA: TGCAGCGTTGCCCCGGGACAGGGTCTCGCTAACACTGAAGCTTTCTTT. Protein: CSVAPGQGLANTEAFF.